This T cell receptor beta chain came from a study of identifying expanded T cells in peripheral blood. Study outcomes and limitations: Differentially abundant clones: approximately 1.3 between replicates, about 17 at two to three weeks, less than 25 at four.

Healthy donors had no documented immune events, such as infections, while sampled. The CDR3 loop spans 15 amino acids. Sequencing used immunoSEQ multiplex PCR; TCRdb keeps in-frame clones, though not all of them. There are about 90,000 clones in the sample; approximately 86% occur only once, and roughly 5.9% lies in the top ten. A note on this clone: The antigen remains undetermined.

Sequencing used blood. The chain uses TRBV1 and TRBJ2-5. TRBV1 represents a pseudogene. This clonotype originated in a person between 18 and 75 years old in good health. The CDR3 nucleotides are TGCACCAGCAGCCAAGACCTCGATCCGAAAGAGACCCAGTACTTC. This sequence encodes CTSSQDLDPKETQYF.